The sequence of this TCR beta chain was determined in a study of blood T cells in healthy people across ages (dated by TCRdb to between 2015 and 2016). Concerning the study at large: In model experiments, template switching captured roughly one uniquely barcoded TCR beta cDNA molecule for every two T cells. Donors were grouped into four age groups: young (average 16 years), middle-aged (39), aged (around 56) and long-lived (just over 80). Using deep sequencing normalized with unique cDNA molecular identifiers, the study measured how TCR beta repertoire diversity changes with age. To avoid experimental bias, donors of different ages were randomly spread across the sequencing lanes. Two additional independent replicas of 1 million unique cDNA reads from the same blood draw were analyzed for two donors (one aged 18 to 29 and one aged 80 or older).

The research as a whole found: Compared with the aged group, the long-lived group had more naive CD4+ T cells, fewer expanded clones and increased TCR diversity, suggesting age selection. A strong correlation was found between observed TCR beta diversity and the percentage of naive T cells measured by flow cytometry. Observed TCR beta diversity per million T cells fell roughly linearly with age, and a significant reduction was already apparent by age about 36. Bulk unsorted PBMC profiling prevented conclusive comparison of naive and antigen-experienced compartments. Total diversity estimates from one million sequenced T cells were considered lower bounds and underestimates. Because donor CMV infection status was unknown, age-related changes in expanded clonotypes were potentially confounded.

The table lists this clonotype with a count of one. The antigen this receptor binds is unknown. Within one base of it there is no much larger clone, and no base qualities were kept. Inclusive of the bounding cysteine and phenylalanine, the CDR3 is 13 residues long. Only the CDR3 part of the read is kept: 39 bases, read in frame from the first base. V drops 6 bases and J drops 4 bases, leaving 12 bases in between. The library came from 5' RACE. Sequencing took place on an Illumina HiSeq 2500. The second PCR ran for roughly 6 to 11 cycles and used a J-beta primer mix along with a sample-barcoded 5' primer. A unique molecular identifier was introduced onto each TCR beta cDNA molecule by a template-switch 5' adaptor carrying 12 random nucleotides. Each sample yielded at least 3 million CDR3-containing paired-end reads. All of the RNA was converted into first-strand cDNA using the Mint cDNA synthesis kit, with a TRBC-specific oligonucleotide serving as the primer. Following uracil-DNA glycosylase treatment, a first 18-cycle PCR with universal primers M1SS and BC2_uni_R was performed on all cDNA. The original methods were these. Each sample was normalized by randomly selecting 1 million high-quality reads, each carrying a distinct molecular identifier. Reads sharing molecular identifiers were discarded rather than binned into consensus sequences. MiTCR, with a Q25 quality threshold and the strictest error-elimination algorithm, was used for CDR3 identification, clonotype clustering and error correction. A nonparametric unseen species model with Euler transformation was used to estimate lower-bound total TCR beta diversity. The raw public reads went through TCRdb reprocessing: fastp at Q25, MiXCR clone calling, in-frame beta chains kept. CDR3 protein sequences are deduplicated, and each keeps its most common genes and DNA. The V and J calls here are based on TCRdb, not the publication. The sample data list more than 1,400,000 distinct CDR3 sequences, and around 39% of these were observed just once. Under 8% of the sample is taken by the ten largest.

Systemically healthy Caucasian individuals from Russia, 39 in total and aged about 6 to 90 years, were included as donors. Each donor gave 9.5 to 10 milliliters of peripheral blood, drawn into EDTA-treated Vacutainer tubes. Ficoll-Paque density-gradient centrifugation was used to isolate PBMCs, with at least 6.5 million per sample. Total RNA was extracted from PBMCs with Trizol reagent, with at least 6 micrograms obtained per sample. For every donor, an aliquot of PBMCs went through flow cytometry to measure the percentages of naive CD45RAhigh/CD27high T cells. The sequence derives from a woman between 18 and 29 years old in good health. The sequencing sample was made of blood. The V gene is TRBV12-3 or TRBV12-4 and the J gene is TRBJ1-1; the D gene is possibly TRBD1, with 5 bases matching. The DNA sequence is given as TGTGCCAGCAGCTGGTGGGGGGGCACTGAAGCTTTCTTT. Its amino acids are CASSWWGGTEAFF.